The following is a T cell receptor (beta chain) sequence with its context. These data belong to a study of T-cell reconstitution after alpha-beta-depleted transplantation in children. A library of TCRbeta sequences, prepared with unique molecular identifiers, was generated. MiXCR, run by TCRdb on the PCR reads, gives a single entry per CDR3 protein. In the table there are about 580,000 distinct CDR3 sequences, under 25% of which are singletons. Trimming removed 1 base at V and 4 bases at J, with 13 bases between. The CDR3 is 15 amino acids. Germline CDR1 is SGHDT and CDR2 is YYEEEE. Sequencing used PBMCs, mostly from graft donor cells, obtained 360 days after TCRalphabeta/CD19-depleted stem cell transplant. The V call is TRBV5-6, the J call TRBJ2-3; D not resolved. This sequence was found in a boy younger than two who had a stem cell transplant for acute myeloid leukemia, so the T cells may come from the graft donor. CDR3 bases: TGTGCCAGCAGCTTGCTCCGGGTTCCTCCAGATACGCAGTATTTT. This gives the protein CASSLLRVPPDTQYF.